The 19 T cell receptor beta chains below were found in one sample sequenced in a study of CD8 T cells in ankylosing spondylitis. General study findings and limits: Ankylosing spondylitis blood seemed to carry a telltale TCR beta motif made of roughly eight highly homologous variants.

Their antigens remain unidentified. TCRdb redid the calling of the 5' RACE reads with MiXCR, one entry per CDR3 protein. There are hundreds of thousands of distinct CDR3 sequences in the sample; 12% occur only once, and roughly 0.51% lies in the top ten. Sequenced sample: blood, either unsorted or a sorted T cell fraction (not recorded which). The receptors come from a male donor with ankylosing spondylitis.

This chain's CDR3 is CASSSPTYESSYNEQFF. CDR3 in DNA: TGTGCCAGCAGCTCCCCCACTTATGAGAGCTCCTACAATGAGCAGTTCTTC. V gene TRBV7-2 combines with J gene TRBJ2-1; D remains ambiguous. V shed 4 bases and J shed 0 bases, with 16 bases lying between them. Germline V gives CDR1 SGHTA, CDR2 FQGNSA. This CDR3 is built from 17 residues.

The sample holds many counts of this clonotype. This chain links TRBV28 with TRBJ2-7, with D possibly being TRBD1 (6 bases). This CDR3 has 17 residues. CDR1 and CDR2 (germline): MDHEN, SYDVKM. V dropped 6 bases and J dropped 2 bases, with 23 bases sitting between them. The CDR3 is CASSPRSLHRATYEQYF. CDR3 nucleotide sequence: TGTGCCAGCAGCCCCCGGAGTCTTCACAGGGCGACCTACGAGCAGTACTTC. The variable domain in full, with the rest retrieved from reference TRBV28 and TRBJ2-7, is DVKVTQSSRYLVKRTGEKVFLECVQDMDHENMFWYRQDPGLGLRLIYFSYDVKMKEKGDIPEGYSVSREKKERFSLILESASTNQTSMYLCASSPRSLHRATYEQYFGPGTRLTVT.

J is TRBJ2-3 and V is TRBV27; no clear D gene. The ends were cut back, 6 bases at V and 0 bases at J, with 19 bases in the middle. The germline gives CDR1 MNHEY, CDR2 SMNVEV (reference sequence). The length of the CDR3 is 17 residues. CDR3 nucleotide sequence: TGTGCCAGCAGGGCAGGATTATACCCGTCTAGCACAGATACGCAGTATTTT. This codes for CASRAGLYPSSTDTQYF.

As regards this clonotype: A much larger clone differs by one base, so this may be a read error. V gene TRBV12-3 or TRBV12-4 combines with J gene TRBJ1-1; no clear D. The CDR3 consists of 11 residues. V dropped 6 bases and J dropped 4 bases, with 6 bases sitting between them. CDR3 bases: TGTGCCAGCAGGTTGGGCACTGAAGCTTTCTTT. Translated, it gives CASRLGTEAFF.

For this clonotype: Just one base apart from a much larger clone, this may be a read error. Because the CDR3 is missing its conserved closing phenylalanine or tryptophan, this is likely a read error. V gene TRBV11-2 combines with J gene TRBJ2-5; TRBD1 or TRBD2 may be the D gene (7 bases each). There are 15 residues in the CDR3. Trimming left V 5 bases short and J 1 base short, with 14 bases between. Germline CDR1 reads SGHAT; CDR2 reads FQNNGV. The CDR3 loop is CASSPRGRAQETQYI. In DNA form, the CDR3 reads TGTGCCAGCAGCCCCAGGGGGAGGGCCCAAGAGACCCAGTACATC.

The chain couples TRBV29-1 to TRBJ2-3; D is unresolved. This CDR3 is built from 13 residues. The germline gives CDR1 SQVTM, CDR2 ANQGSEA. V was shortened by 3 bases and J by 0 bases, with 7 bases between the two germline ends. The CDR3 region is CSVETYSTDTQYF. The CDR3 DNA follows: TGCAGCGTTGAGACTTACAGCACAGATACGCAGTATTTT.

This clonotype was counted at least ten times. The chain combines TRBV29-1 with TRBJ1-1; unclear D gene. The CDR3 extends over 14 amino acids. Trimming stripped 0 bases from V and 0 bases from J, with 8 bases between. In germline, CDR1 is SQVTM, CDR2 ANQGSEA. The chain's CDR3 is CSVEEDTVNTEAFF. For the CDR3, the DNA is TGCAGCGTTGAAGAGGATACAGTGAACACTGAAGCTTTCTTT.

The rearrangement links TRBV2 to TRBJ2-3, with unresolved D. From germline, CDR1 is SNHLY and CDR2 FYNNEI. The CDR3 spans 10 residues. The V gene lost 9 bases and the J gene lost 8 bases, with 9 bases spanning the gap. The CDR3 here is CASAVGTQYF. In nucleotides, the CDR3 is TGTGCCAGTGCGGTGGGTACGCAGTATTTT.

The chain links TRBV6-5 to TRBJ1-2; D perhaps matches TRBD1 (5 bases). The CDR3 has 15 amino acids. Trimming shortened V by 4 bases and J by 1 base, and 13 bases separated the two germline ends. Germline CDR1 reads MNHEY; CDR2 reads SVGAGI. This chain's CDR3 is CASSSLVGDNYGYTF. The CDR3, as DNA: TGTGCCAGCAGTTCCCTGGTGGGGGATAACTATGGCTACACCTTC.

The chain links TRBV6-1 to TRBJ2-6, with unresolved D. Trimming left V 7 bases short and J 0 bases short, with 13 bases between. Germline CDR1 is MNHNS and CDR2 is SASEGT. The CDR3 loop spans 16 amino acids. The CDR3 nucleotides are TGTGCCAGCACCTCCCGGGCCATCTCTGGGGCCAACGTCCTGACTTTC. It yields the protein CASTSRAISGANVLTF.

The J gene is TRBJ1-5, the V gene TRBV6-2 or TRBV6-3; D gene uncertain. The germline V and J ends were trimmed by 7 bases and 3 bases, with 10 bases remaining between them. This CDR3 contains 13 residues. Germline CDR1 MNHEY, CDR2 SVGEGT. The CDR3 DNA reads TGTGCCAGCACGCGGCGGGACAATCAGCCCCAGCATTTT. Translated: CASTRRDNQPQHF.

The J gene is TRBJ1-1, the V gene TRBV20-1, with D uncertain. Germline CDR1 DFQATT, CDR2 SNEGSKA (reference sequence). The CDR3 runs 13 residues. Trimming stripped 2 bases from V and 1 base from J, with 8 bases between. The CDR3, as DNA: TGCAGTGCTAGAAACACTCGGAACACTGAAGCTTTCTTT. This codes for CSARNTRNTEAFF.

This chain uses TRBV27 with TRBJ2-7; no firm D call. The germline V gene encodes CDR1 MNHEY and CDR2 SMNVEV (reference sequence). The V end lost 1 base, the J end lost 0 bases, and 10 bases lay between the germline ends. The CDR3 is 15 residues long. This CDR3 is CASSLFVTSSYEQYF. In DNA, the CDR3 is TGTGCCAGCAGTTTATTTGTAACCAGCTCCTACGAGCAGTACTTC.

V usage is TRBV6-5 and J usage is TRBJ2-7, with 8 bases fitting TRBD1. The junction had 6 bases not matched to a gene; V was cut back by 2 bases and J by 3 bases. The germline V gene has CDR1 MNHEY and CDR2 SVGAGI. The CDR3 covers 15 residues. This CDR3 is CASSYDRGEIYEQYF. The CDR3 nucleotides read TGTGCCAGCAGTTACGACAGGGGCGAGATCTACGAGCAGTACTTC.

This clonotype is a singleton in its sample. A much larger clone lies one base from this, so it may be a read error. V gene TRBV15 combines with J gene TRBJ2-7; no definite D call. The germline V gene encodes CDR1 LNHNV and CDR2 YYDKDF (reference sequence). The CDR3 is 13 amino acids. The CDR3 reads CVTSRDPQYEQYF. As DNA, the CDR3 is TGTGTCACCAGCAGAGATCCCCAATATGAGCAGTACTTC. Looking up the rest from reference TRBV15 and TRBJ2-7 gives the full variable domain: DAMVIQNPRYQVTQFGKPVTLSCSQTLNHNVMYWYQQKSSQAPKLLFHYYDKDFNNEADTPDNFQSRRPNTSFCFLDIRSPGLGDTAMYLCVTSRDPQYEQYFGPGTRLTVT.

In its sample, this clonotype was seen a few times. The chain carries TRBV19 and TRBJ1-2; TRBD1 agrees at 8 bases. Per the germline V gene, CDR1 is LNHDA and CDR2 is SQIVND (reference sequence). The length of the CDR3 is 13 residues. The V segment lost 6 bases and the J segment 6 bases; nucleotides outside the gene matches: 6. The CDR3 here is CASSRTGNNGYTF. CDR3 sequence (DNA): TGTGCCAGTAGCCGGACAGGGAATAATGGCTACACCTTC.

This sequence joins TRBV18 and TRBJ2-7, with D hard to call. The V and J ends lost 5 bases and 3 bases respectively, with 11 bases between them. Germline V gene sequence: CDR1 KGHSH, CDR2 LQKENI. This CDR3 contains 13 residues. The CDR3 sequence: CASSGQVVYEQYF. The DNA of the CDR3 is TGTGCCAGCTCAGGGCAGGTAGTCTACGAGCAGTACTTC.

The chain has TRBV4-3 and TRBJ2-3, with TRBD2 identical over 8 bases. V lost 7 bases, J lost 0 bases, and 3 bases stayed unmatched. The CDR3 is 14 residues long. Germline assignment: CDR1 LGHNA and CDR2 YSLEER. The CDR3 DNA reads as TGCGCCAGCACACCTAGCGGGAGCACAGATACGCAGTATTTT. As protein: CASTPSGSTDTQYF.

This clonotype was detected only a few times. This rearrangement joins TRBV5-6 to TRBJ2-5; tentatively, D is TRBD1 (5 bases). The CDR3 is 14 amino acids. The V gene's germline CDR1 is SGHDT and CDR2 YYEEEE. V was trimmed by 1 base and J by 1 base, leaving 8 bases between them. CDR3 protein: CASSLYRLQETQYF. CDR3 sequence (DNA): TGTGCCAGCAGCTTGTACAGGCTCCAAGAGACCCAGTACTTC.